Shown below are 5 T cell receptor beta chains from a single sample sequenced in a study of early T cells in non-severe SARS-CoV-2 infection. TCRdb recomputed calls from the 5' RACE reads with MiXCR, one row per CDR3 protein. This table has 50,000 or so distinct CDR3 sequences, roughly 13% appearing once. Sample: whole blood. These receptors originate from an adult who was a healthcare worker with PCR-confirmed SARS-CoV-2 infection or an uninfected control (not recorded which).

This clonotype was recorded many times. V is TRBV29-1 and J is TRBJ2-7; possible D gene TRBD2, 6 bases. The CDR3 extends over 15 amino acids. Germline CDR1 SQVTM, CDR2 ANQGSEA. With 4 bases removed from V and 4 bases from J, the gap between germline ends came to 20 bases. CDR3 protein: CSVVLHVGTAYEQYF. The CDR3 nucleotides are TGCAGCGTTGTGCTTCATGTGGGGACTGCATACGAGCAGTACTTC.

The sample holds many counts of this clonotype. This rearrangement joins TRBV5-1 to TRBJ1-3; a possible D gene is TRBD1 (5 bases). V lost 4 bases to trimming and J lost 2 bases, with 13 bases between them. The CDR3 runs to 15 residues. CDR1 and CDR2 from the germline V gene are SGHRS and YFSETQ. The CDR3 DNA follows: TGCGCCAGCAGCCCCCCATCAGGGACTGGAAACACCATATATTTT. This translates into CASSPPSGTGNTIYF.

This clonotype was detected a few times. The chain employs TRBV7-3 and TRBJ2-7, with 8 bases that match TRBD1. Germline values: CDR1 SGHTA, CDR2 FQGTGA. The V segment lost 1 base and the J segment 7 bases; nucleotides outside the gene matches: 15. This CDR3 has 17 amino acids. The CDR3 nucleotides read TGTGCCAGCAGCTTAAGGGGACCCGGGCAGGGGGCGGAAGAGCAGTACTTC. Translated: CASSLRGPGQGAEEQYF.

This clonotype was detected ten times or more. The V call is TRBV2, the J call TRBJ1-2, with 8 bases that match TRBD1. The CDR3 covers 14 residues. J was trimmed by 4 bases and V by 6 bases; bases with no gene match: 7. Germline V gene data show CDR1 as SNHLY and CDR2 as FYNNEI. The CDR3 spells CASSYGQGGYGYTF. DNA for the CDR3: TGTGCCAGCAGCTACGGACAGGGTGGCTATGGCTACACCTTC.

Concerning this clonotype itself: This may come from a read error, since a much larger clone is one base off. The chain has TRBV29-1 and TRBJ2-1, with 7 bases lining up with TRBD2. The germline gives CDR1 SQVTM, CDR2 ANQGSEA. The CDR3 contains 13 residues. After removal of 4 bases from V and 7 bases from J, the junction contained 7 bases not matched to a gene. CDR3 bases: TGCAGCGTTGCAGCGGGGTCCTGGAATGAGCAGTTCTTC. It encodes CSVAAGSWNEQFF.